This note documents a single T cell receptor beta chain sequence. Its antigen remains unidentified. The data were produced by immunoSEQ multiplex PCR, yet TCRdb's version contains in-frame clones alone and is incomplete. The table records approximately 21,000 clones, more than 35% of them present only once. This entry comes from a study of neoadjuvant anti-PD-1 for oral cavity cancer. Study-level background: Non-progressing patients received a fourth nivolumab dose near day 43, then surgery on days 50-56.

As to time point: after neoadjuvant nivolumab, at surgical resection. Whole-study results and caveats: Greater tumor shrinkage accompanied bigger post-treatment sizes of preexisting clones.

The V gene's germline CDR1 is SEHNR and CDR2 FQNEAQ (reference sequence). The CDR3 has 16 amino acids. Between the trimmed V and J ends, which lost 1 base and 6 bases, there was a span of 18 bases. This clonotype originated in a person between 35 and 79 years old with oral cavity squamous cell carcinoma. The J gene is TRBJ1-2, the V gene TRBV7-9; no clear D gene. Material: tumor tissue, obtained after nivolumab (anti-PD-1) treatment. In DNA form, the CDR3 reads TGTGCCAGCAGCTTAGACCAAACAGTGCTTAGGGATGGCTACACCTTC. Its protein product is CASSLDQTVLRDGYTF.